This TCR beta chain was recorded in a study of blood T cell repertoires in COVID-19. About the study: The United States, Italy and Spain provided the acute and convalescent COVID-19 samples.

CDR1 MNHEY and CDR2 SVGAGI come from the germline V gene. Trimming cost V 5 bases and J 5 bases, with 18 bases left between them. The CDR3 loop spans 15 amino acids. Sequencing was performed with immunoSEQ multiplex PCR; in TCRdb, only in-frame clones are kept and a portion is missing. The sample carries fewer than 80,000 clones, just under 95% recorded once. The chain is built from TRBV6-5 and TRBJ1-2; possible D gene TRBD1, 6 bases. What was sequenced was peripheral blood. This TCR came from a human donor in a cohort sampled during active COVID-19. CDR3 nucleotides: TGTGCCAGCAGTAAAACGGGACACCCGATTTATGGCTACACCTTC. Translated: CASSKTGHPIYGYTF.